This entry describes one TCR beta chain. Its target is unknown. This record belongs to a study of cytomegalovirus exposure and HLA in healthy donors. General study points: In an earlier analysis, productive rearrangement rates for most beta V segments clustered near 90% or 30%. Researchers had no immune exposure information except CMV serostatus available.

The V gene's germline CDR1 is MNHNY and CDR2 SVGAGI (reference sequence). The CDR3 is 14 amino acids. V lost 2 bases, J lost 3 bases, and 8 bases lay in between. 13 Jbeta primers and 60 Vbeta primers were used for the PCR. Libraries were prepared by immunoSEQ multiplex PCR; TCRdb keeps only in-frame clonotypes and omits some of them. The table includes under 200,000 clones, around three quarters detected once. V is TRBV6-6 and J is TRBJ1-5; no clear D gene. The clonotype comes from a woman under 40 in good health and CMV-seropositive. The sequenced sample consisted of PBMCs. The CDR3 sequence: CASSYPGNNQPQHF. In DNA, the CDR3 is TGTGCCAGCAGTTACCCGGGGAACAATCAGCCCCAGCATTTT.